One and the same sample provided the 21 T cell receptor beta chains below, sequenced in a study of T cell responses to AZD1222 COVID-19 vaccine. The protocol was immunoSEQ multiplex PCR, while the TCRdb copy is restricted to in-frame clones and leaves out a portion. The sample lists 100,000 to 150,000 clones; roughly 90% were seen once. The sequencing used peripheral blood, collected on day 0 of AZD1222 vaccination. These receptor sequences come from an adult in good health.

Here the CDR3 reads CASTLNPEREETDTQYF. The CDR3 nucleotides are TGTGCCAGCACCTTAAACCCAGAGCGGGAGGAGACAGATACGCAGTATTTT. The chain joins TRBV9 to TRBJ2-3, with TRBD2 matching over 9 bases. The CDR3 is 17 residues long. The junction had 14 bases not matched to a gene; V was cut back by 6 bases and J by 3 bases. CDR1 and CDR2 (germline): SGDLS, YYNGEE.

The rearrangement joins TRBV11-2 to TRBJ1-3; D not resolved. The CDR3 is 18 amino acids. CDR1 is SGHAT, CDR2 FQNNGV, per germline. V lost 3 bases and J lost 0, with 18 bases in between. CDR3 DNA: TGTGCCAGCAGCTTCGATGTTGGAGTCCTCCTCTCTGGAAACACCATATATTTT. Its translation is CASSFDVGVLLSGNTIYF.

V is TRBV5-5 and J is TRBJ1-6, with D possibly TRBD1 on 5 matching bases. The germline CDR1 and CDR2 sequences are SGHKS and YYEKEE (reference sequence). The ends were cut back, 3 bases at V and 0 bases at J, with 19 bases in the middle. CDR3 size: 19 residues. CDR3 DNA sequence: TGTGCCAGCAGCTCTCCACCCGGGACCGGGAGCTCCTATAATTCACCCCTCCACTTT. It is translated as CASSSPPGTGSSYNSPLHF. The full variable domain, rest sourced from reference TRBV5-5 and TRBJ1-6, is DAGVTQSPTHLIKTRGQQVTLRCSPISGHKSVSWYQQVLGQGPQFIFQYYEKEERGRGNFPDRFSARQFPNYSSELNVNALLLGDSALYLCASSSPPGTGSSYNSPLHFGNGTRLTVT.

The chain recombines TRBV28 with TRBJ2-7; D tentatively fits TRBD1 or TRBD2 (5 bases each). V was pared by 8 bases and J by 3 bases, with 14 bases between. The CDR3 runs 13 residues. Germline V CDR1 and CDR2: MDHEN, SYDVKM. The CDR3 loop is CASRDGSFYEQYF. Here the CDR3 DNA reads TGTGCCAGCCGGGACGGAAGTTTCTACGAGCAGTACTTC.

The V gene is TRBV5-6, the J gene TRBJ2-5, with a tentative D call TRBD1 (6 bases). The CDR3 sequence is 15 residues long. Germline V gene lookup returns CDR1 SGHDT and CDR2 YYEEEE. V gave up 0 bases and J gave up 7 bases, with 16 bases separating them. CDR3 region: CASSLVDSRRTTQYF. CDR3 bases: TGTGCCAGCAGCTTGGTGGACAGCCGTCGGACGACCCAGTACTTC.

The chain combines TRBV5-1 with TRBJ1-1; tentative D call: TRBD1 (5 bases). Germline lookup yields CDR1 SGHRS and CDR2 YFSETQ. V dropped 4 bases and J dropped 1 base, with 20 bases sitting between them. The CDR3 sequence is 17 residues long. CDR3 nucleotides: TGCGCCAGCAGCGTTGGGACGGACGACTTTCGGAACACTGAAGCTTTCTTT. Its translation: CASSVGTDDFRNTEAFF.

V usage is TRBV28 and J usage is TRBJ1-2; tentative D call: TRBD1 (5 bases). The length of the CDR3 is 11 residues. The V and J ends lost 10 bases and 8 bases respectively, with 14 bases between them. Germline CDR1 reads MDHEN; CDR2 reads SYDVKM. In nucleotides, the CDR3 is TGTGCCATCTCGGGGGACTGGGGCTACACCTTC. It translates to CAISGDWGYTF.

The chain joins TRBV19 to TRBJ2-7, with D perhaps assigned TRBD1 or TRBD2 (5 bases each). This CDR3 spans 12 amino acids. The germline V and J ends were trimmed by 4 bases and 6 bases, with 10 bases remaining between them. From germline, CDR1 is LNHDA and CDR2 SQIVND (reference sequence). CDR3: CASSNGGAEQYF. In nucleotides, the CDR3 is TGTGCCAGTAGTAATGGGGGAGCCGAGCAGTACTTC.

The V and J genes are TRBV9 and TRBJ2-2; D ambiguous. V lost 1 base and J 6 bases, leaving 13 bases between the germline ends. CDR3 length equals 15 residues. Germline CDR1 and CDR2: SGDLS and YYNGEE. CDR3 protein: CASSVPPDSPGELFF. CDR3 DNA sequence: TGTGCCAGCAGCGTACCCCCCGACTCCCCCGGGGAGCTGTTTTTT.

This chain uses TRBV7-2 with TRBJ2-2; no clear D gene. This CDR3 contains 13 residues. With 7 bases removed from V and 0 bases from J, the gap between germline ends came to 6 bases. Germline CDR1 is SGHTA and CDR2 is FQGNSA. Here the CDR3 DNA reads TGTGCCAGCACGCCCCCGAACACCGGGGAGCTGTTTTTT. Encoded protein: CASTPPNTGELFF.

The CDR3 region is CASSLELAGLYEQYF. DNA of the CDR3: TGTGCCAGCAGCTTAGAACTAGCGGGCCTCTACGAGCAGTACTTC. J is TRBJ2-7 and V is TRBV7-8, with 9 bases lining up with TRBD2. The V and J ends lost 1 base and 3 bases, in that order; junction bases with no gene match: 4. The CDR3 contains 15 residues. Germline CDR1 reads SGHVS; CDR2 reads FQNEAQ.

The chain has TRBV30 and TRBJ2-1, with 7 nucleotides matching TRBD2. The CDR3 has 16 amino acids. Germline trimming cut 3 bases from V and 1 base from J; bases unmatched to any gene: 9. Germline CDR1 reads GTSNPN; CDR2 reads SVGIG (reference sequence). CDR3 region: CAWSGGSTVSYNEQFF. The CDR3 bases are TGTGCCTGGAGCGGGGGGTCGACTGTATCCTACAATGAGCAGTTCTTC.

The chain has TRBV24-1 and TRBJ2-1; TRBD2 matches at 8 bases. The CDR3 covers 16 residues. CDR1 is KGHDR and CDR2 is SFDVKD in the germline V gene. V was clipped by 5 bases and J by 0 bases; unmatched bases: 5. CDR3 coding DNA: TGTGCCACCAGTGTAGCGGGACCCCCCTCCTACAATGAGCAGTTCTTC. Residues: CATSVAGPPSYNEQFF.

CDR3 loop: CASSPTRDRARTF. For the CDR3, the DNA is TGTGCCAGCTCACCTACACGGGACAGGGCTAGGACCTTC. V and J are TRBV18 and TRBJ1-2; TRBD1 matches at 9 bases. This CDR3 is 13 amino acids long. The germline V gene encodes CDR1 KGHSH and CDR2 LQKENI. The V segment lost 3 bases and the J segment 14 bases; nucleotides outside the gene matches: 10.

The chain carries TRBV6-4 and TRBJ2-2; 14 nucleotides match TRBD2. Unmatched junction bases numbered 2, after V lost 2 bases and J lost 6 bases. The germline gives CDR1 MRHNA, CDR2 SNTAGT. The CDR3 contains 16 residues. The CDR3 DNA is TGTGCCAGCAGTGACGGGACTAGCGGGAGAGCCGGGGAGCTGTTTTTT. It is translated as CASSDGTSGRAGELFF.

The J gene is TRBJ2-3, the V gene TRBV12-5; 8 bases align to TRBD2. This CDR3 comprises 18 residues. Germline V gives CDR1 LGHNT, CDR2 FRNRAP. Trimming cost V 3 bases and J 1 base; bases outside gene matches: 12. The CDR3 DNA is TGTGCTAGTGGTTTCGCCTACGTAGCGGGGCCTCGCACAGATACGCAGTATTTT. It translates to CASGFAYVAGPRTDTQYF.

This clone was seen a few times. This chain links TRBV29-1 with TRBJ1-2, with TRBD1 as a possible D gene (6 bases). This CDR3 region has 13 residues. V shed 4 bases and J shed 6 bases, with 15 bases lying between them. Germline V CDR1 and CDR2: SQVTM, ANQGSEA. The CDR3 coding sequence is TGCAGCGTTGTGGACAGCCAAGTGGATGGCTACACCTTC. Its protein product is CSVVDSQVDGYTF. The full variable domain, completed using reference TRBV29-1 and TRBJ1-2, is SAVISQKPSRDICQRGTSLTIQCQVDSQVTMMFWYRQQPGQSLTLIATANQGSEATYESGFVIDKFPISRPNLTFSTLTVSNMSPEDSSIYLCSVVDSQVDGYTFGSGTRLTVV.

The genes are TRBV4-1 and TRBJ1-5; 8 positions match TRBD1. The CDR3 spans 15 residues. V lost 4 bases, J lost 2 bases, and 4 bases stayed unmatched. The germline V gene encodes CDR1 MGHRA and CDR2 YSYEKL. The CDR3 DNA reads TGCGCCAGCAGCCCCCAGACAGGGGGCAATCAGCCCCAGCATTTT. It is translated as CASSPQTGGNQPQHF.

CDR3 bases: TGTGCCAGCAGCTTGGGGGCCAGATCGGAGACCCAGTACTTC. Protein sequence: CASSLGARSETQYF. The chain has TRBV5-4 and TRBJ2-5; no definite D call. V lost 0 bases and J lost 5, with 11 bases in between. This CDR3 is 14 amino acids long. Looked up from germline, CDR1 is SGHNT and CDR2 is YYREEE (reference sequence).

Written as DNA, the CDR3 is TGTGCCAGCAGCATCTCTTACAGGGGGGTGAACACTGAAGCTTTCTTT. Amino acids: CASSISYRGVNTEAFF. The chain couples TRBV7-6 to TRBJ1-1, with 8 bases aligning to TRBD1. The CDR3 length is 16 residues. The germline gives CDR1 SGHVS, CDR2 FNYEAQ. V was clipped by 5 bases and J by 0 bases; unmatched bases: 8.

CDR3 loop: CASKSQRDNLWETQYF. As DNA, the CDR3 is TGTGCCAGTAAATCCCAACGGGACAACCTATGGGAGACCCAGTACTTC. The chain is built from TRBV19 and TRBJ2-5; TRBD1 is a possible D gene (6 bases). Germline V lookup: CDR1 LNHDA, CDR2 SQIVND (reference sequence). The CDR3 is 16 residues long. With 7 bases removed from V and 5 bases from J, the gap between germline ends came to 23 bases.